The present T cell receptor (beta chain) was sequenced within a study of PD-1 blockade in classical Hodgkin lymphoma. Notes on the study in general: By cycle point C4D1, TCR diversity had risen significantly in CD4+ cells (but not CD8+ cells). Diversity similar to that of newly diagnosed patients was seen at baseline in complete responders. Newly diagnosed patients reportedly trailed healthy donors in baseline TCR diversity.

No patient escaped relapse after autologous stem cell transplantation, and brentuximab vedotin exposure varied. Here immunoSEQ multiplex PCR was the method, and the copy in TCRdb shows in-frame clones only, minus some. Here the sample spans some 58,000 clones, 88% being singletons. On this clone: Its specificity is unknown.

The CDR3 runs to 18 residues. From germline, CDR1 is SGHVS and CDR2 FQNEAQ. With 2 bases removed from V and 0 bases from J, the gap between germline ends came to 16 bases. This TCR came from a human donor with classical Hodgkin lymphoma. The chain links TRBV7-8 to TRBJ2-2; possibly TRBD1 for D (6 bases). The material was peripheral blood mononuclear cells (PBMCs), obtained before the second cycle of nivolumab. CDR3 protein: CASSLITGLWSNTGELFF. The CDR3 DNA is TGTGCCAGCAGCTTAATAACAGGGTTATGGTCGAACACCGGGGAGCTGTTTTTT.